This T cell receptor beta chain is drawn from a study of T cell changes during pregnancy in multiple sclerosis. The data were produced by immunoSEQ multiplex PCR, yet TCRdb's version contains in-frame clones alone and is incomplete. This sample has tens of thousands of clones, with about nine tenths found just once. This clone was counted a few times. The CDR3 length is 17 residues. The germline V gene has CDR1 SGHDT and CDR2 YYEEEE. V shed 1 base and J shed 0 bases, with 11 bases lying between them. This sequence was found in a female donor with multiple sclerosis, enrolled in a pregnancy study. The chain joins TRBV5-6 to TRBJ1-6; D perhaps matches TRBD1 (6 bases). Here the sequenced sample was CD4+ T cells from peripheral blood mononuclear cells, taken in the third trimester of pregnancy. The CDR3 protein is CASSLSPDSSYNSPLHF. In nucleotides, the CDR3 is TGTGCCAGCAGCTTGTCCCCGGACAGCTCCTATAATTCACCCCTCCACTTT.